Listed below are T cell receptor beta chains from one sample, sequenced in a study of T cells in tuberculosis. Data came from immunoSEQ multiplex PCR; TCRdb stores just in-frame clones and leaves some out. The sample includes about 29,000 clones, roughly 93% of them seen just once. The specimen was PBMCs. These TCRs come from a donor aged 10-29 years with latent tuberculosis or without tuberculosis infection. Each CDR3 is given without its conserved first and last residue. The order of the fields is CDR3 length, V gene, clone size, D gene, CDR3 protein. A D gene is named only where the DNA matches it firmly. Size tells how often a clone was seen (once, few, many) or the class of an expanded clone, and some rows leave it out.

11 TRBV18 NA NA ASASGENNEQF
15 TRBV19 NA TRBD1 ASSTGTGGTFYYGYT
12 TRBV5-4 once TRBD2 ASSLDGRTDTQY
13 TRBV28 NA NA ASSLSGFSNQPQH
13 TRBV18 NA TRBD1 ASSPQTGSSSPLH
14 TRBV28 NA TRBD2 ASSSPGAGSSYEQY
13 TRBV29-1 NA TRBD1 SVEPPRGLVYGYT
12 TRBV7-9 NA NA ASSFDQGRHTIY
12 TRBV28 NA TRBD1 ASRSDRVSGELF
14 TRBV5-1 once NA ASTLGAGSMNTEAF
12 TRBV27 NA TRBD1 ASSTGQGETEAF
19 TRBV2 NA NA ASSEDRAEGVGSTANEKLF
12 TRBV18 NA TRBD1 ASSQQGENTEAF
13 TRBV28 few TRBD2 ASSLFRTSGTPPY
14 TRBV5-1 NA TRBD2 ASSLASGGTTGELF
14 TRBV6-6 NA NA ASTSDSGVGNEKLF
14 TRBV5-4 once NA ASSLGLNSGANVLT
13 TRBV4-2 NA NA ASSATGSDLDTQY
14 TRBV2 NA NA ASSEGTGSGSYEQY
12 TRBV19 NA TRBD2 ASMDSGRAREQY
12 TRBV5-1 NA TRBD2 ASSLERGTYEQY
14 TRBV27 once TRBD1 ASSLYRGLMNTEAF
13 TRBV19 NA TRBD1 ASRGTGGVNTEAF
12 TRBV25-1 NA TRBD1 ASSEGQGNSPLH
12 TRBV5-1 NA NA ACQDSLNTGELF
13 TRBV2 few NA ASSEVAGSDTEAF
12 TRBV6-6 once NA ASHVGGADYGYT
15 TRBV1 NA NA TSSQTPGQASGNTIY
13 TRBV6-5 NA NA ASSRDGRINEKLF
14 TRBV4-1 NA NA ASSQTPLGGGQPQH
15 TRBV15 NA TRBD2 ATSRDRGGEGSREQY
11 TRBV19 NA TRBD1 ASTGQPNTEAF
15 TRBV13 NA TRBD1 ASSHTPPAQGDDGYT
15 TRBV11-2 NA TRBD2 ASSSGLAGGWDNEQF
11 TRBV29-1 once NA SVTPRGETEAF
11 TRBV6-6 once TRBD2 AGRLAGEETQY
11 TRBV5-1 NA NA ASSYEGAGELF
13 TRBV5-1 NA NA ASSLLGGDNTEAF
13 TRBV15 NA TRBD1 ATSRARQGMYEQY
12 TRBV10-3 NA NA AISELNSNGELF
14 TRBV28 NA TRBD1 ASSLMSGQINEKLF
14 TRBV7-3 NA TRBD2 ASSPSPARGADTQY
14 TRBV4-3 NA TRBD1 ASSHDTGTGTYEQY
17 TRBV9 NA TRBD2 ASSSPGGTSGVSYNEQF
11 TRBV18 NA NA ASSPGYQETQY
13 TRBV10-3 NA NA AISDIPTGNYGYT
10 TRBV2 NA NA ASSSGLVEQF
13 TRBV21-1 NA NA ASSKGLAGVNEQF
13 TRBV9 NA TRBD1 ASSAGQYISYEQY
13 TRBV9 NA NA ASSVSGGPAGELF
16 TRBV6-8 NA NA ASSYSPLLGGYTDTQY
12 TRBV7-9 NA NA ASSPRQRITEAF
12 TRBV6-5 NA NA ASSYTGQNTEAF
13 TRBV4-3 NA NA ASSQDQGRGYGYT
13 TRBV19 NA TRBD1 ASSIYGQGGQPQH